This TCR beta chain stems from a study of molecular identifiers for immune sequencing clone quantification. The sample holds a few counts of this clonotype. In TCRdb, the PCR reads were re-called with MiXCR into one record per CDR3 protein. The table shows 490,000 or so distinct CDR3 sequences, with about a fifth occurring only once. Sorted inputs of roughly 17,000 to 1,100,000 cells, with 10%, 30% or 50% RNA, yielded naive CD8 libraries. This CDR3 contains 11 residues. Germline CDR1 is SGHTA and CDR2 is FQGNSA. Trimming took off 7 bases at V and 4 bases at J, with 7 bases between the two ends. The chain joins TRBV7-2 to TRBJ1-1; D unclear. The TCR comes from a human donor in good health. Some libraries in this study had Jurkat cell RNA spiked in. The sample was naive CD8+ T cells from blood, with Jurkat cell RNA spiked in. The sample's subset: FACS-sorted CD8+CD4-CCR7+CD45RA+ naive T cells. The CDR3 region is CASTFLTEAFF. CDR3 in DNA: TGTGCCAGCACCTTCCTCACTGAAGCTTTCTTT.